Below, 25 T cell receptor beta chains from the same sample are listed, as sequenced in a study of OX40 agonist ivuxolimab in advanced cancers. The protocol was immunoSEQ multiplex PCR, while the TCRdb copy is restricted to in-frame clones and leaves out a portion. The top ten hold 1.3% of the sample, which has 55,000 to 85,000 clones, nearly 90% seen once. The source was CD4+ or CD8+ T cells sorted from blood, collected in a trial of the OX40 agonist ivuxolimab. The receptors stem from an adult with an advanced solid tumor such as melanoma, head and neck, liver or kidney cancer.

The chain couples TRBV30 to TRBJ2-1; 10 nucleotides align to TRBD2. This CDR3 spans 15 amino acids. V trimming: 1 base; J trimming: 6 bases; junction bases outside the gene matches: 6. Germline CDR1 and CDR2: GTSNPN and SVGIG (reference sequence). Here the CDR3 DNA reads TGTGCCTGGAGTGCTGCTAGCGGGGGTTTCAATGAGCAGTTCTTC. This translates into CAWSAASGGFNEQFF.

The V and J genes are TRBV30 and TRBJ1-5; maybe TRBD1 (5 bases). The germline CDR1 and CDR2 sequences are GTSNPN and SVGIG (reference sequence). V lost 1 base, J lost 2 bases, and 12 bases lay in between. The CDR3 totals 15 residues. CDR3 protein: CAWSGSGSRNQPQHF. In DNA form, the CDR3 reads TGTGCCTGGAGTGGCTCAGGGAGTCGCAATCAGCCCCAGCATTTT.

The rearrangement uses TRBV29-1 and TRBJ1-1; no clear D. The V gene lost 3 bases and the J gene lost 3 bases, with 14 bases spanning the gap. This CDR3 is built from 14 residues. Germline values: CDR1 SQVTM, CDR2 ANQGSEA. CDR3 amino acids: CSVDESPPDTEAFF. The CDR3 nucleotides are TGCAGCGTTGATGAGTCGCCCCCTGACACTGAAGCTTTCTTT.

The chain joins TRBV11-1 to TRBJ1-1; D not certain. V was pared by 1 base and J by 2 bases, with 5 bases between. Per germline, CDR1 SGHAT and CDR2 FQDESV (reference sequence). This CDR3 has 13 amino acids. The CDR3, as DNA: TGTGCCAGCAGCTTAGAGGGAAACACTGAAGCTTTCTTT. This encodes CASSLEGNTEAFF.

This chain uses TRBV7-3 with TRBJ2-1; the D is unclear. V was clipped by 4 bases and J by 8 bases, with 15 bases between them. The V gene's germline CDR1 is SGHTA and CDR2 FQGTGA. This CDR3 has 14 amino acids. The chain's CDR3 is CASSSRGPGYEQFF. The CDR3 nucleotides read TGTGCCAGCAGCTCCAGAGGACCTGGGTATGAGCAGTTCTTC.

The chain combines TRBV19 with TRBJ1-1; D is unclear. Germline CDR1 LNHDA, CDR2 SQIVND (reference sequence). CDR3 length: 15 amino acids. The V end lost 1 base, the J end lost 4 bases, and 13 bases lay between the germline ends. CDR3 sequence: CASSIGTAWGTEAFF. As DNA, the CDR3 is TGTGCCAGTAGTATAGGTACAGCTTGGGGCACTGAAGCTTTCTTT.

This clone is a singleton in its sample. The V and J genes are TRBV19 and TRBJ2-2; TRBD1 matches 8 bases. J gave up 2 bases and V 4 bases, and 6 bases lay outside the gene matches. The CDR3 contains 16 residues. Germline CDR1 and CDR2: LNHDA and SQIVND (reference sequence). CDR3 bases: TGTGCCAGTAGTAGGACAGGGCCGAGAAACACCGGGGAGCTGTTTTTT. This encodes CASSRTGPRNTGELFF.

The CDR3 nucleotides read TGTGCCAGCAGCTTAGGGGGACTAGCGGGGAAGAATACGCAGTATTTT. Amino acids: CASSLGGLAGKNTQYF. This chain uses TRBV7-9 with TRBJ2-3; 13 nucleotides agree with TRBD2. The V segment lost 1 base and the J segment 7 bases; nucleotides outside the gene matches: 5. The CDR3 is made up of 16 amino acids. Germline V CDR1 and CDR2: SEHNR, FQNEAQ (reference sequence).

The rearrangement links TRBV11-2 to TRBJ2-7; D remains ambiguous. CDR1 and CDR2 (germline): SGHAT, FQNNGV. This CDR3 spans 14 amino acids. Between the trimmed V and J ends, which lost 1 base and 2 bases, there was a span of 9 bases. CDR3 bases: TGTGCCAGCAGCTTAGCCCCTGAGACCTACGAGCAGTACTTC. The encoded protein is CASSLAPETYEQYF.

The V and J genes are TRBV5-4 and TRBJ2-3, with unresolved D. V lost 2 bases and J lost 0, with 7 bases in between. CDR3 length: 14 amino acids. Germline CDR1 and CDR2: SGHNT and YYREEE (reference sequence). CDR3 bases: TGTGCCAGCAGCTTTCTACAGAGCACAGATACGCAGTATTTT. Translated: CASSFLQSTDTQYF.

The rearrangement uses TRBV27 and TRBJ2-5, with 14 bases that match TRBD2. V lost 4 bases, J lost 1 base, and 2 bases stayed unmatched. The CDR3 extends over 16 amino acids. The germline V gene encodes CDR1 MNHEY and CDR2 SMNVEV (reference sequence). CDR3 nucleotides: TGTGCCAGCAGTTCGGGACTAGCGGGGGCCCAAGAGACCCAGTACTTC. It yields the protein CASSSGLAGAQETQYF.

The chain carries TRBV18 and TRBJ2-7; D might be TRBD1 or TRBD2, each matching 5 bases. This CDR3 region has 13 residues. V lost 5 bases and J lost 5, with 13 bases in between. Germline V gene sequence: CDR1 KGHSH, CDR2 LQKENI. CDR3 residues: CASSMGTENEQYF. The CDR3 DNA sequence: TGTGCCAGCTCAATGGGGACGGAGAACGAGCAGTACTTC.

The CDR3: CASTPRGQDSPLHF. In DNA, the CDR3 is TGTGCCAGCACCCCCAGGGGCCAGGATTCACCCCTCCACTTT. The chain recombines TRBV6-1 with TRBJ1-6, with a weak D call TRBD1 (6 bases). This CDR3 comprises 14 residues. CDR1 is MNHNS and CDR2 is SASEGT in the germline V gene. Trimming removed 7 bases from V and 8 bases from J, with 15 bases in between.

The chain uses TRBV11-2 and TRBJ2-3; D is unclear. The CDR3 sequence is 14 residues long. V dropped 2 bases and J dropped 1 base, with 7 bases sitting between them. The germline V gene has CDR1 SGHAT and CDR2 FQNNGV. DNA for the CDR3: TGTGCCAGCAGCTTAATAACTGGCACAGATACGCAGTATTTT. Translation: CASSLITGTDTQYF.

The chain is built from TRBV6-8 and TRBJ2-3; 10 bases agree with TRBD2. With V trimmed by 4 bases and J by 5 bases, 6 bases remained unmatched. CDR3 length: 15 residues. CDR1 and CDR2 (germline): MNHGY, SAAAGT. Here the CDR3 reads CASSSSGGAVDTQYF. DNA of the CDR3: TGTGCCAGCAGTTCGAGCGGGGGGGCTGTAGATACGCAGTATTTT.

This rearrangement joins TRBV7-3 to TRBJ2-5; D possibly corresponds to TRBD2 (6 bases). The DNA matches TRBJ2-7 better at its end, which makes the J call doubtful. This CDR3 has 15 amino acids. Germline V gene sequence: CDR1 SGHTA, CDR2 FQGTGA. The chain's CDR3 is CASSLNSGVSYEQYF. CDR3 sequence (DNA): TGTGCCAGCAGCCTTAATAGCGGAGTCTCCTACGAGCAGTACTTC.

The V gene is TRBV27, the J gene TRBJ1-2; unclear D gene. V was clipped by 0 bases and J by 2 bases, with 7 bases between them. CDR1 MNHEY and CDR2 SMNVEV come from the germline V gene (reference sequence). The CDR3 sequence is 14 residues long. CDR3 loop: CASSLSRRNYGYTF. The CDR3 DNA follows: TGTGCCAGCAGTTTATCGCGACGGAACTATGGCTACACCTTC.

The chain has TRBV5-4 and TRBJ2-6, with D possibly being TRBD1 (6 bases). CDR1 SGHNT and CDR2 YYREEE come from the germline V gene (reference sequence). Trimming took off 4 bases at V and 3 bases at J, with 17 bases between the two ends. The CDR3 has 17 amino acids. CDR3 nucleotides: TGTGCCAGCAGCCGGACAGCGTTTTCGGATGGGGCCAACGTCCTGACTTTC. Translation gives CASSRTAFSDGANVLTF.

The CDR3 sequence is CAWSPVGGGANVGETQYF. CDR3 DNA sequence: TGTGCCTGGAGTCCCGTTGGGGGTGGCGCCAACGTTGGGGAGACCCAGTACTTC. This chain connects TRBV30 to TRBJ2-5; tentatively, D is TRBD1 or TRBD2 (5 bases each). Germline V gene sequence: CDR1 GTSNPN, CDR2 SVGIG (reference sequence). This CDR3 is 18 amino acids long. V lost 2 bases and J 5 bases, leaving 27 bases between the germline ends.

This chain joins TRBV5-1 and TRBJ1-4; unclear D gene. V lost 0 bases, J lost 5 bases, and 8 bases lay in between. CDR1 is SGHRS and CDR2 is YFSETQ in the germline V gene. The CDR3 is made up of 14 amino acids. In DNA, the CDR3 is TGCGCCAGCAGCTTGGGGGCCGCAAATGAAAAACTGTTTTTT. Amino acids: CASSLGAANEKLFF.

The genes are TRBV4-3 and TRBJ1-2, with 9 bases that match TRBD1. V lost 1 base and J lost 8; bases outside the gene matches: 11. The V gene's germline CDR1 is LGHNA and CDR2 YSLEER. The CDR3 sequence is 16 residues long. CDR3 residues: CASSQVSAGQGGGYTF. Written as DNA, the CDR3 is TGCGCCAGCAGCCAAGTATCCGCGGGACAGGGTGGCGGCTACACCTTC.

About this clone: Different DNA sequences within this sample yield the same CDR3. The chain combines TRBV7-7 with TRBJ2-5; 15 nucleotides match TRBD2. CDR1 and CDR2 from the germline V gene are SSHAT and FNYEAQ (reference sequence). Germline trimming cut 5 bases from V and 4 bases from J; bases unmatched to any gene: 2. This CDR3 contains 15 residues. The CDR3 protein is CASSLGLAGGETQYF. CDR3 coding DNA: TGTGCCAGCAGCCTGGGACTAGCGGGAGGAGAGACCCAGTACTTC.

This chain joins TRBV4-1 and TRBJ2-2; 8 bases match TRBD2. Germline V gene lookup returns CDR1 MGHRA and CDR2 YSYEKL. The CDR3 totals 17 residues. The V gene end was trimmed by 1 base and the J gene end by 3 bases; junction bases not matched to a gene: 7. CDR3 in amino acids: CASSQAVAGGHTGELFF. For the CDR3, the DNA is TGCGCCAGCAGCCAAGCGGTTGCGGGGGGCCACACCGGGGAGCTGTTTTTT.

This clone appeared once. At one end, the junction sequence differs from germline, possibly due to a read error. The CDR3 loop is CASSLAEENSPLHF. CDR3 in DNA: TGTGCTAGCAGCTTAGCAGAGGAGAATTCACCCCTCCACTTT. The V gene is TRBV7-7, the J gene TRBJ1-6, with D unresolved. CDR1 is SSHAT and CDR2 is FNYEAQ in the germline V gene (reference sequence). The CDR3 is 14 residues long.

This sequence joins TRBV19 and TRBJ2-5; tentative D call: TRBD2 (5 bases). V shed 3 bases and J shed 3 bases, with 5 bases lying between them. The CDR3 sequence is 12 residues long. Germline V gene lookup returns CDR1 LNHDA and CDR2 SQIVND (reference sequence). The CDR3 spells CASSMREETQYF. CDR3 in DNA: TGTGCCAGTAGTATGAGGGAAGAGACCCAGTACTTC.